This TCR beta chain was identified during a study of cytomegalovirus exposure and HLA in healthy donors. PCR involved 60 Vbeta and 13 Jbeta primers. Per the original data handling: It was a later analysis that counted roughly 80 million unique TCR beta chains, of which roughly 10 million were shared. TCRdb's table, derived via immunoSEQ multiplex PCR, lists solely in-frame clones and lacks some. V and J calls plus clone size are reproduced from that table; the DNA served to infer D and trimming. The sample records approximately 220,000 clones, nearly 80% being singletons. V was pared by 7 bases and J by 4 bases, with 7 bases between. CDR3 length equals 11 residues. Germline V gene lookup returns CDR1 MGHDK and CDR2 SYGVNS.

What was sequenced was PBMCs. The origin of this receptor is a man aged 18 to 30 in good health and CMV-seronegative. J is TRBJ1-2 and V is TRBV25-1; D unclear. The CDR3 here is CASTGFYGYTF. The CDR3 region has the DNA TGTGCCAGCACGGGGTTCTATGGCTACACCTTC.